This entry lists 27 T cell receptor beta chains sequenced from one sample in a study of Ad26.COV2.S vaccination and SARS-CoV-2 variants. Treatment noted: roughly 20 received Ad26.COV2.S at low or high dose, single or two shots; 5 received placebo; per-sample allocation not given. Day 63 after the first injection of vaccine or placebo was the sampling time. The protocol was immunoSEQ multiplex PCR, while the TCRdb copy is restricted to in-frame clones and leaves out a portion. The table records some 250,000 clones, approximately 88% of them present only once. Sequenced here: peripheral blood, sampled in a trial of Ad26.COV2.S vaccine versus placebo. The origin of the receptors is a person between 18 and 65 years old who received the Ad26.COV2.S COVID-19 vaccine or a placebo.

CDR3 in amino acids: CASTGQGQTPLHF. The CDR3 DNA reads as TGTGCCAGCACCGGACAGGGGCAGACACCCCTCCACTTT. V is TRBV25-1 and J is TRBJ1-6; 9 nucleotides match TRBD1. The V segment lost 7 bases and the J segment 11 bases; nucleotides outside the gene matches: 6. The CDR3 totals 13 residues. Germline V CDR1 and CDR2: MGHDK, SYGVNS.

CDR3 sequence reads: CATSRGQGALRTAKNIQYF. The DNA for the CDR3 is TGTGCCACCAGCAGAGGACAGGGGGCGCTCAGGACAGCCAAAAACATTCAGTACTTC. This chain links TRBV15 with TRBJ2-4, with 10 positions matching TRBD1. The CDR3 is 19 residues long. Trimming removed 1 base from V and 0 bases from J; junction bases left unmatched: 9. Per the germline V gene, CDR1 is LNHNV and CDR2 is YYDKDF (reference sequence).

The chain's CDR3 is CASSTQGLAGGPEWDEQYF. For the CDR3, the DNA is TGTGCCAGCAGCACTCAGGGACTAGCGGGAGGGCCAGAGTGGGACGAGCAGTACTTC. This chain uses TRBV28 with TRBJ2-7; 16 nucleotides line up with TRBD2. V was pared by 6 bases and J by 5 bases, with 16 bases of the junction left unmatched. This CDR3 region has 19 residues. Germline V gene data show CDR1 as MDHEN and CDR2 as SYDVKM.

This chain joins TRBV27 and TRBJ2-2; either TRBD1 or TRBD2 may supply D (5 bases each). CDR1 and CDR2 (germline): MNHEY, SMNVEV (reference sequence). V lost 0 bases to trimming and J lost 2 bases, with 7 bases between them. The CDR3 consists of 15 residues. The CDR3 coding sequence is TGTGCCAGCAGTTTATCAGGGACCAACACCGGGGAGCTGTTTTTT. It translates to CASSLSGTNTGELFF.

This clone was picked up one time. The chain employs TRBV18 and TRBJ1-1; D gene uncertain. Germline CDR1 is KGHSH and CDR2 is LQKENI. V lost 2 bases and J lost 1, with 11 bases in between. This CDR3 region has 15 residues. Here the CDR3 reads CASSPLGQPNTEAFF. The CDR3 DNA reads TGTGCCAGCTCACCATTGGGCCAGCCGAACACTGAAGCTTTCTTT.

This chain links TRBV5-8 with TRBJ1-5; no reliable D call. Trimming cost V 0 bases and J 7 bases, with 8 bases left between them. In germline, CDR1 is SGHTS, CDR2 YDEGEE. The CDR3 has 13 residues. CDR3 sequence (DNA): TGTGCCAGCAGCTTGGGACCGGGGCAGCCCCAGCATTTT. Translation: CASSLGPGQPQHF.

This clone came up once. The chain joins TRBV21-1 to TRBJ1-3. TRBV21-1 is shown as a pseudogene. The CDR3 runs 17 residues. CDR3 loop: CASSKGGCRSVGNTIYF. The CDR3 region has the DNA TGTGCCAGCAGCAAAGGAGGATGTAGGTCGGTAGGAAACACCATATATTTT.

The chain recombines TRBV6-5 with TRBJ1-4, with TRBD1 matching 8 bases. CDR1 MNHEY and CDR2 SVGAGI come from the germline V gene. V trimming: 2 bases; J trimming: 3 bases; junction bases outside the gene matches: 2. The CDR3 is 15 amino acids. DNA for the CDR3: TGTGCCAGCAGTTACCAGGGGGCGGCTAATGAAAAACTGTTTTTT. The encoded protein is CASSYQGAANEKLFF.

V and J are TRBV27 and TRBJ2-5; TRBD2 agrees at 7 bases. Germline V gene lookup returns CDR1 MNHEY and CDR2 SMNVEV (reference sequence). V gave up 2 bases and J gave up 6 bases; unmatched junction bases: 6. The CDR3 covers 14 residues. The CDR3 reads CASSLEAGLKTQYF. For the CDR3, the DNA is TGTGCCAGCAGTTTAGAAGCGGGGTTAAAGACCCAGTACTTC.

This chain joins TRBV5-1 and TRBJ2-7; 8 bases line up with TRBD2. With 1 base clipped from V and 3 bases from J, the junction kept 3 bases outside the gene matches. From germline, CDR1 is SGHRS and CDR2 YFSETQ. The CDR3 runs to 14 residues. This chain's CDR3 is CASSLNSGSYEQYF. In nucleotides, the CDR3 is TGCGCCAGCAGCTTGAACAGCGGGAGCTACGAGCAGTACTTC.

Comments on this clone: Additional DNA sequences in this sample encode the identical CDR3. V usage is TRBV2 and J usage is TRBJ2-5, with no clear D. Germline CDR1 and CDR2: SNHLY and FYNNEI. V lost 6 bases and J 1 base, leaving 3 bases between the germline ends. This CDR3 spans 11 amino acids. DNA of the CDR3: TGTGCCAGCAGCCCCCAAGAGACCCAGTACTTC. Amino acids: CASSPQETQYF.

V is TRBV5-1 and J is TRBJ2-2; D might be TRBD2 (5 bases). Germline lookup yields CDR1 SGHRS and CDR2 YFSETQ. Trimming left V 7 bases short and J 0 bases short, with 10 bases between. The CDR3 loop spans 14 amino acids. The CDR3 DNA follows: TGCGCCAGCCTTGACGGGGCGAACACCGGGGAGCTGTTTTTT. This sequence encodes CASLDGANTGELFF.

This chain links TRBV28 with TRBJ1-1; maybe TRBD1 (5 bases). CDR3 length: 14 residues. Germline V gene sequence: CDR1 MDHEN, CDR2 SYDVKM. Deletions cut 0 bases from V and 5 bases from J, with 10 bases between. The CDR3 reads CASSLWGVETEAFF. The CDR3 DNA reads TGTGCCAGCAGTTTATGGGGGGTAGAAACTGAAGCTTTCTTT. The whole variable domain, filled in from reference TRBV28 and TRBJ1-1, reads DVKVTQSSRYLVKRTGEKVFLECVQDMDHENMFWYRQDPGLGLRLIYFSYDVKMKEKGDIPEGYSVSREKKERFSLILESASTNQTSMYLCASSLWGVETEAFFGQGTRLTVV.

This clone has only one observation. This chain links TRBV19 with TRBJ1-1; TRBD1 might be the D (5 bases). V lost 3 bases and J lost 1, with 9 bases in between. Looked up from germline, CDR1 is LNHDA and CDR2 is SQIVND (reference sequence). The CDR3 contains 14 residues. The CDR3 here is CASSISGPNTEAFF. For the CDR3, the DNA is TGTGCCAGTAGTATCTCAGGGCCGAACACTGAAGCTTTCTTT.

The CDR3 sequence is CASSPRLAGDQETQYF. In DNA form, the CDR3 reads TGTGCCAGCAGCCCCAGACTAGCGGGGGATCAAGAGACCCAGTACTTC. The V gene is TRBV11-1, the J gene TRBJ2-5; 12 bases are a match to TRBD2. The CDR3 length is 16 residues. Unmatched junction bases numbered 6, after V lost 5 bases and J lost 2 bases. Per germline, CDR1 SGHAT and CDR2 FQDESV (reference sequence).

The chain joins TRBV6-6 to TRBJ2-7, with TRBD1 matching over 7 bases. CDR3 length: 14 amino acids. Unmatched junction bases numbered 4, after V lost 0 bases and J lost 5 bases. Germline CDR1 is MNHNY and CDR2 is SVGAGI (reference sequence). The CDR3 region has the DNA TGTGCCAGCAGTTACTCCGTGACAGGGAACGAGCAGTACTTC. This encodes CASSYSVTGNEQYF.

The gene calls are TRBV7-2 and TRBJ1-1; 10 nucleotides line up with TRBD1. The germline V gene has CDR1 SGHTA and CDR2 FQGNSA. Trimming cost V 2 bases and J 0 bases; bases outside gene matches: 9. This CDR3 is 18 amino acids long. The chain's CDR3 is CASSLYGTGERMNTEAFF. The CDR3 DNA is TGTGCCAGCAGCTTATACGGGACAGGGGAAAGAATGAACACTGAAGCTTTCTTT.

This chain connects TRBV5-1 to TRBJ2-3, with unresolved D. The length of the CDR3 is 14 residues. Trimming removed 0 bases from V and 0 bases from J, with 5 bases in between. In germline, CDR1 is SGHRS, CDR2 YFSETQ. The DNA for the CDR3 is TGCGCCAGCAGCTTGGGGAAGAGCACAGATACGCAGTATTTT. It translates to CASSLGKSTDTQYF.

This clone came up a few times. The rearrangement uses TRBV19 and TRBJ2-7, with D possibly matching TRBD2 (5 bases). Germline V gene data show CDR1 as LNHDA and CDR2 as SQIVND (reference sequence). The length of the CDR3 is 14 residues. The ends were cut back, 4 bases at V and 0 bases at J, with 10 bases in the middle. CDR3 nucleotide sequence: TGTGCCAGTAGTAATCTGGGAGACTCCTACGAGCAGTACTTC. This gives the protein CASSNLGDSYEQYF.

This rearrangement joins TRBV4-3 to TRBJ2-3; perhaps TRBD2 as D (5 bases). This CDR3 contains 14 residues. V lost 4 bases to trimming and J lost 6 bases, with 14 bases between them. The germline CDR1 and CDR2 sequences are LGHNA and YSLEER. CDR3 protein: CASSPNRLRDTQYF. DNA for the CDR3: TGCGCCAGCAGCCCAAACAGACTACGCGATACGCAGTATTTT.

This clone turned up a few times. The chain couples TRBV6-6 to TRBJ2-1; 7 bases agree with TRBD2. The CDR3 is made up of 13 amino acids. Germline CDR1 MNHNY, CDR2 SVGAGI (reference sequence). V lost 2 bases, J lost 12 bases, and 7 bases stayed unmatched. The CDR3 here is CASSYMWGEGQFF. In DNA form, the CDR3 reads TGTGCCAGCAGTTACATGTGGGGGGAGGGGCAGTTCTTC.

The table lists this clone with a count of one. The chain is built from TRBV11-3 and TRBJ1-1, with D unclear. The CDR3 is made up of 14 amino acids. Germline V gene data show CDR1 as SGHNT and CDR2 as YENEEA. The germline V and J ends were trimmed by 0 bases and 1 base, with 6 bases remaining between them. The CDR3 is CASSLDYGNTEAFF. CDR3 nucleotides: TGTGCCAGCAGCTTAGATTACGGGAACACTGAAGCTTTCTTT.

V usage is TRBV9 and J usage is TRBJ1-1; 8 positions agree with TRBD1. Germline V gives CDR1 SGDLS, CDR2 YYNGEE. The junction had 3 bases not matched to a gene; V was cut back by 4 bases and J by 4 bases. CDR3 length equals 13 residues. The CDR3 DNA is TGTGCCAGCAGCCCCGGACAGGGCACTGAAGCTTTCTTT. Its protein product is CASSPGQGTEAFF.

V gene TRBV6-1 combines with J gene TRBJ2-7; TRBD2 aligns across 7 bases. The junction had 2 bases not matched to a gene; V was cut back by 0 bases and J by 0 bases. The length of the CDR3 is 15 residues. CDR1 MNHNS and CDR2 SASEGT come from the germline V gene. In DNA, the CDR3 is TGTGCCAGCAGTGAAGCTACTAGCGCCTCCTACGAGCAGTACTTC. The encoded protein is CASSEATSASYEQYF.

This clone has just one count. The V gene is TRBV12-3 or TRBV12-4, the J gene TRBJ2-7, with D unclear. This CDR3 has 12 amino acids. Trimming removed 10 bases from V and 5 bases from J, with 15 bases in between. The chain's CDR3 is CATGPGRHEQYF. The CDR3 DNA sequence: TGTGCCACCGGTCCAGGACGCCACGAGCAGTACTTC.

The chain combines TRBV19 with TRBJ1-1; 7 nucleotides match TRBD1. Unmatched junction bases numbered 3, after V lost 2 bases and J lost 3 bases. The CDR3 totals 14 residues. Per germline, CDR1 LNHDA and CDR2 SQIVND (reference sequence). The CDR3 bases are TGTGCCAGTAGTATAAACAGGGGATACACTGAAGCTTTCTTT. Translating gives CASSINRGYTEAFF.

The chain carries TRBV10-2 and TRBJ2-2; D is uncertain. Trimming removed 6 bases at V and 1 base at J, with 3 bases between. Germline V gives CDR1 WSHSY, CDR2 SAAADI. There are 12 residues in the CDR3. The CDR3 reads CASRVNTGELFF. The DNA of the CDR3 is TGCGCCAGCAGGGTGAACACCGGGGAGCTGTTTTTT.